This T cell receptor beta chain emerged from a study of shared clonotypes between healthy human individuals. To note about this clone: Antigen specificity is unknown.

TCRdb's table, derived via immunoSEQ multiplex PCR, lists solely in-frame clones and lacks some. This sample has approximately 650,000 clones, with around 95% found just once. Terminally differentiated effector memory CD45RA+ cells were left out of the naive CD8 fraction, which was CD45RO-negative and positively selected for CCR7. All of the donors resided in Nashville, Tennessee, and each was a Caucasian adult. Study findings and constraints: Naive CD4 clonotypes overlapped across a handful of donors at roughly 4.5%. Compared with memory subsets, naive subsets generally had larger estimated richness.

The length of the CDR3 is 14 residues. Germline trimming cut 6 bases from V and 4 bases from J; bases unmatched to any gene: 8. The germline V gene encodes CDR1 MDHEN and CDR2 SYDVKM. Material for sequencing was naive CD8+ T cells sorted from blood. The clonotype originates from a woman aged 25 to 45 in good health. V is TRBV28 and J is TRBJ2-7; 8 bases match TRBD1. As DNA, the CDR3 is TGTGCCAGCAGGGTGACAGGGGCCGGGTACGAGCAGTACTTC. Translated, it gives CASRVTGAGYEQYF. The whole variable domain, filled in from reference TRBV28 and TRBJ2-7, reads DVKVTQSSRYLVKRTGEKVFLECVQDMDHENMFWYRQDPGLGLRLIYFSYDVKMKEKGDIPEGYSVSREKKERFSLILESASTNQTSMYLCASRVTGAGYEQYFGPGTRLTVT.